This T cell receptor (beta chain) emerged from a study of blood T cell repertoires in COVID-19. Original handling: Scientists estimated how many nucleated cells there were by amplifying reference gene primers. Sequencing was performed with immunoSEQ multiplex PCR; in TCRdb, only in-frame clones are kept and a portion is missing. The D gene and trimming were derived from the DNA, and the V and J assignments and clone size from that table. The data contain around 250,000 clones, 80% to 85% of them singletons. CDR3 length: 15 residues. Trimming shortened V by 0 bases and J by 8 bases, and 14 bases separated the two germline ends. Germline CDR1 SGDLS, CDR2 YYNGEE. Participant reports of clinical history set cohort assignment.

The sequence was collected from a man between 50 and 59 years old who had recovered from COVID-19. The sequencing input was PBMCs or T cells enriched from blood (not recorded which). The gene calls are TRBV9 and TRBJ1-4; D may be TRBD1 (5 bases). The CDR3 is CASSVAGGFREKLFF. The CDR3 bases are TGTGCCAGCAGCGTAGCTGGGGGGTTTCGGGAAAAACTGTTTTTT.